This is a list of T cell receptor beta chains from one sample in a study of preoperative IRX-2 immunotherapy in early breast cancer. Libraries were prepared by immunoSEQ multiplex PCR; TCRdb keeps only in-frame clonotypes and omits some of them. Of approximately 24,000 clones listed, 70% to 90% are singletons. This specimen was tumor tissue, taken after IRX-2 immunotherapy. All receptors derive from a human donor with breast cancer. Both conserved end residues are part of each CDR3. The order of the fields is V gene, D gene, clone size, J gene, CDR3 DNA, CDR3 protein. A D gene is named only where the DNA matches it firmly. Size is stated for part of the rows, as once, few or many counts, or as a class when the clone is expanded.

V: TRBV19
D: .
size: .
J: TRBJ1-3
DNA: TGTGCCAGTAGTATGGGTCAGCTACTCTCTGGAAACACCATATATTTT
CDR3: CASSMGQLLSGNTIYF

V: TRBV9
D: .
size: once
J: TRBJ2-5
DNA: TGTGCCAGCAGCCCGCCCAAGCGCGGTTCCTATAGGGGAGAGACCCAGTACTTC
CDR3: CASSPPKRGSYRGETQYF

V: TRBV10-3
D: .
size: .
J: TRBJ2-2
DNA: TGTGCCATCAGTCCTGGTAAGGGCGACGGCACCGGGGAGCTGTTTTTT
CDR3: CAISPGKGDGTGELFF

V: TRBV6-1
D: TRBD1
size: .
J: TRBJ2-3
DNA: TGTGCCAGCAGGGGACAGGGGGCTTCGGCAGATACGCAGTATTTT
CDR3: CASRGQGASADTQYF

V: TRBV9
D: .
size: few
J: TRBJ2-1
DNA: TGTGCCAGCAGCGTAAGGGAGGTTGAGCAGTTCTTC
CDR3: CASSVREVEQFF

V: TRBV9
D: TRBD2
size: .
J: TRBJ2-3
DNA: TGTGCCAGCAGCGTAGGTACGGGGGGGCTTGATACGCAGTATTTT
CDR3: CASSVGTGGLDTQYF

V: TRBV4-2
D: .
size: once
J: TRBJ1-5
DNA: TGTGCCAGCAGCCAAGCGAGCCTGAATCAGCCCCAGCATTTT
CDR3: CASSQASLNQPQHF

V: TRBV7-8
D: TRBD1
size: .
J: TRBJ2-3
DNA: TGTGCCAGCAGCCACAGCCGGGACAGAATCACAGATACGCAGTATTTT
CDR3: CASSHSRDRITDTQYF

V: TRBV10-2
D: TRBD1
size: once
J: TRBJ1-5
DNA: TGCGCCAGCAGTGAGTCGACAGGGGATTATAGCAATCAGCCCCAGCATTTT
CDR3: CASSESTGDYSNQPQHF

V: TRBV27
D: TRBD1
size: .
J: TRBJ2-7
DNA: TGTGCCAGCAGTGACAGGGGTGGAATGCCATACGAGCAGTACTTC
CDR3: CASSDRGGMPYEQYF

V: TRBV7-9
D: .
size: few
J: TRBJ1-2
DNA: TGTGCCAGCAGCTCAAGGACGCAGGGAATCTATGGCTACACCTTC
CDR3: CASSSRTQGIYGYTF

V: TRBV5-5
D: .
size: .
J: TRBJ2-5
DNA: TGTGCCAGCAGCTCGAATCAAGAGACCCAGTACTTC
CDR3: CASSSNQETQYF

V: TRBV5-4
D: TRBD1
size: .
J: TRBJ1-3
DNA: TGTGCCAGCAGCTTGGGGGACAGGGGTAACACCATATATTTT
CDR3: CASSLGDRGNTIYF

V: TRBV28
D: TRBD1
size: .
J: TRBJ1-4
DNA: TGTGCCAGCAGTTCGCCTGGACAGGGGGGTAATGAAAAACTGTTTTTT
CDR3: CASSSPGQGGNEKLFF

V: TRBV10-1
D: .
size: few
J: TRBJ1-5
DNA: TGCGCCAGCACCGGGGGGCAGGACGAAAATCAGCCCCAGCATTTT
CDR3: CASTGGQDENQPQHF

V: TRBV5-6
D: .
size: few
J: TRBJ2-7
DNA: TGTGCCAGCAGCGTAACCTACGAGCAGTACTTC
CDR3: CASSVTYEQYF

V: TRBV18
D: TRBD1
size: few
J: TRBJ1-2
DNA: TGTGCCAGCTCACCCGCAACGGACAGGGGCTACACCTTC
CDR3: CASSPATDRGYTF

V: TRBV6-5
D: .
size: .
J: TRBJ1-4
DNA: TGTGCCAGCAGTTACTCCAGGGGCCATAATGAAAAACTGTTTTTT
CDR3: CASSYSRGHNEKLFF

V: TRBV2
D: TRBD1
size: .
J: TRBJ2-2
DNA: TGTGCCAGCACCCCCCAAGGGACAGGGAATACCGGGGAGCTGTTTTTT
CDR3: CASTPQGTGNTGELFF

V: TRBV29-1
D: .
size: .
J: TRBJ2-1
DNA: TGCAGCGTAATCGTGGGGGGAAGGTACAATGAGCAGTTCTTC
CDR3: CSVIVGGRYNEQFF

V: TRBV7-7
D: TRBD2
size: few
J: TRBJ2-2
DNA: TGTGCTAGCAGCCCACGGGGGGGCAGAGGAACCGGGGAGCTGTTTTTT
CDR3: CASSPRGGRGTGELFF

V: TRBV9
D: .
size: .
J: TRBJ1-1
DNA: TGTGCCAGCAGCGTAGCTTTAAAGGGAACGACTGAAGCTTTCTTT
CDR3: CASSVALKGTTEAFF

V: TRBV11-2
D: .
size: .
J: TRBJ1-5
DNA: TGTGCCAGCAGCTCAGGGGCCAGGGTCGCAAGCAATCAGCCCCAGCATTTT
CDR3: CASSSGARVASNQPQHF

V: TRBV6-1
D: .
size: .
J: TRBJ2-5
DNA: TGTGCCAGCAGTGAAGCGGGGCGGGACAGTAGGGTAGAGACCCAGTACTTC
CDR3: CASSEAGRDSRVETQYF

V: TRBV7-6
D: TRBD1
size: .
J: TRBJ2-7
DNA: TGTGCCAGCAGCTATACCCGGGGGACAGGGGCCTACGAGCAGTACTTC
CDR3: CASSYTRGTGAYEQYF

V: TRBV19
D: TRBD1
size: few
J: TRBJ1-5
DNA: TGTGCCAGTAGTAAGGGGGCGCGAGGCAATCAGCCCCAGCATTTT
CDR3: CASSKGARGNQPQHF

V: TRBV5-6
D: TRBD1
size: .
J: TRBJ1-5
DNA: TGTGCCAGCAGCTGGGGGACAGGGGGAGGGCCCCAGCATTTT
CDR3: CASSWGTGGGPQHF

V: TRBV18
D: .
size: .
J: TRBJ2-5
DNA: TGTGCCAGCTCTCCCCTCGGAGGTTGGGAGACCCAGTACTTC
CDR3: CASSPLGGWETQYF

V: TRBV29-1
D: TRBD1
size: .
J: TRBJ2-7
DNA: TGCAGCGTTGTCTTCTTACAGGGGGTCTACGAGCAGTACTTC
CDR3: CSVVFLQGVYEQYF

V: TRBV11-2
D: TRBD1
size: .
J: TRBJ1-6
DNA: TGTGCCAGCAGCCCCCGACAGGGAAGCTCCTATAATTCACCCCTCCACTTT
CDR3: CASSPRQGSSYNSPLHF

V: TRBV13
D: .
size: .
J: TRBJ1-3
DNA: TGTGCCAGCAGCTTAGCGCGGACCTCTGGAAACACCATATATTTT
CDR3: CASSLARTSGNTIYF

V: TRBV28
D: TRBD2
size: .
J: TRBJ2-4
DNA: TGTGCCAGCAGTATCCGGGACTACCTAGCCAAAAACATTCAGTACTTC
CDR3: CASSIRDYLAKNIQYF

V: TRBV27
D: TRBD1
size: .
J: TRBJ1-1
DNA: TGTGCCAGCAGTTTTCGAGGGACAGGGACGACTGAAGCTTTCTTT
CDR3: CASSFRGTGTTEAFF

V: TRBV29-1
D: TRBD1
size: .
J: TRBJ1-2
DNA: TGCAGCGTCCCCCCCGGGACAGGGAGCTATGGCTACACCTTC
CDR3: CSVPPGTGSYGYTF

V: TRBV6-1
D: .
size: once
J: TRBJ1-4
DNA: TGTGCCAGCAGTGAACCTGCTGGGGATGAAAAACTGTTTTTT
CDR3: CASSEPAGDEKLFF

V: TRBV2
D: TRBD2
size: .
J: TRBJ2-1
DNA: TGTGCCAGCAGTGTTGGCGGGGGGGTGGTAGTGCAGTTCTTC
CDR3: CASSVGGGVVVQFF

V: TRBV7-3
D: .
size: .
J: TRBJ2-1
DNA: TGTGCCAGCAGCCCCCGACCCGGGGATGAGCAGTTCTTC
CDR3: CASSPRPGDEQFF

V: TRBV5-5
D: TRBD1
size: .
J: TRBJ2-2
DNA: TGTGCCAGCAGCTTGGGAACAGGGGCGAACACCGGGGAGCTGTTTTTT
CDR3: CASSLGTGANTGELFF

V: TRBV18
D: .
size: .
J: TRBJ2-3
DNA: TGTGCCAGCTCACAGAGACAGCAAAGCACAGATACGCAGTATTTT
CDR3: CASSQRQQSTDTQYF

V: TRBV2
D: .
size: .
J: TRBJ1-6
DNA: TGTGCCAGCAGTCCTGCCCTGGGTTATAATTCACCCCTCCACTTT
CDR3: CASSPALGYNSPLHF

V: TRBV7-9
D: TRBD1
size: .
J: TRBJ1-6
DNA: TGTGCCAGCAGCCCGGGACAGGGTGTCTATAATTCACCCCTCCACTTT
CDR3: CASSPGQGVYNSPLHF

V: TRBV7-8
D: TRBD1
size: .
J: TRBJ2-3
DNA: TGTGCCAGCAGCATAGAGGGGGCGTGGGTAGATACGCAGTATTTT
CDR3: CASSIEGAWVDTQYF

V: TRBV28
D: TRBD1
size: .
J: TRBJ1-2
DNA: TGTGCCAGCAGTCCCGGGACAGAACTACGGGGCTACACCTTC
CDR3: CASSPGTELRGYTF

V: TRBV15
D: .
size: .
J: TRBJ2-1
DNA: TGTGCCACCAGCAGAGACCTAGTTAATGAGCAGTTCTTC
CDR3: CATSRDLVNEQFF

V: TRBV7-9
D: TRBD1
size: .
J: TRBJ1-3
DNA: TGTGCCAGCAGCTTCACAGGGGTAGGAAACACCATATATTTT
CDR3: CASSFTGVGNTIYF

V: TRBV28
D: .
size: .
J: TRBJ1-1
DNA: TGTGCCAGCACAAGTTTTACCATGAACACTGAAGCTTTCTTT
CDR3: CASTSFTMNTEAFF

V: TRBV9
D: TRBD1
size: .
J: TRBJ1-2
DNA: TGTGCCAGCAGCGCGGACAGGGGGTTTGAAGGCTACACCTTC
CDR3: CASSADRGFEGYTF

V: TRBV14
D: .
size: few
J: TRBJ1-1
DNA: TGTGCCAGCAGCCAAGCAACAGGGAAGTGGACTGAAGCTTTCTTT
CDR3: CASSQATGKWTEAFF

V: TRBV6-1
D: .
size: .
J: TRBJ1-4
DNA: TGTGCCAGCAGTTCCCCGGGGTCGAATGAAAAACTGTTTTTT
CDR3: CASSSPGSNEKLFF

V: TRBV29-1
D: .
size: .
J: TRBJ1-1
DNA: TGCAGCGTTGGCCAGGGCACGGGAGATGGCACTGAAGCTTTCTTT
CDR3: CSVGQGTGDGTEAFF